Listed below are T cell receptor beta chains from one sample, sequenced in a study of blood T cell repertoires in COVID-19. Sequenced by immunoSEQ multiplex PCR; TCRdb stores in-frame clones only, minus some. The repertoire holds hundreds of thousands of clones, with 80% to 90% as singletons. The source material was PBMCs or T cells enriched from blood (not recorded which). The receptors originated from a man aged 25-45 years who had recovered from COVID-19. Both conserved end residues are part of each CDR3. A D gene is named only where the DNA matches it firmly.

J: TRBJ1-3; V: TRBV27; D: -; CDR3: CASSLQGNSGNTIYF; DNA: TGTGCCAGCAGTTTGCAGGGCAACTCTGGAAACACCATATATTTT
J: TRBJ1-1; V: TRBV18; D: -; CDR3: CASSPGARGETEAFF; DNA: TGTGCCAGCTCACCAGGGGCACGGGGGGAGACTGAAGCTTTCTTT
J: TRBJ2-7; V: TRBV7-9; D: TRBD2; CDR3: CASTKRGENYEQYF; DNA: TGTGCCAGCACCAAACGGGGGGAGAATTACGAGCAGTACTTC
J: TRBJ1-2; V: TRBV28; D: -; CDR3: CASSPLSWPQGGYTF; DNA: TGTGCCAGCAGCCCTCTTTCGTGGCCGCAGGGTGGCTACACCTTC
J: TRBJ2-3; V: TRBV5-6; D: -; CDR3: CASSLPSADTQYF; DNA: TGTGCCAGCAGCTTGCCTAGCGCAGATACGCAGTATTTT
J: TRBJ2-1; V: TRBV5-1; D: -; CDR3: CASSFADEQFF; DNA: TGCGCCAGCAGCTTCGCGGATGAGCAGTTCTTC
J: TRBJ1-5; V: TRBV5-1; D: -; CDR3: CASSPLARDQPQHF; DNA: TGCGCCAGCAGCCCTTTAGCCCGGGATCAGCCCCAGCATTTT
J: TRBJ1-1; V: TRBV10-3; D: -; CDR3: CAITPTGGQETEAFF; DNA: TGTGCCATCACCCCGACGGGGGGCCAAGAGACTGAAGCTTTCTTT
J: TRBJ2-5; V: TRBV28; D: TRBD1; CDR3: CASSLPGGGQETQYF; DNA: TGTGCCAGCAGTTTACCAGGGGGTGGGCAAGAGACCCAGTACTTC
J: TRBJ2-5; V: TRBV7-6; D: TRBD2; CDR3: CASSNRDTAGGAQYF; DNA: TGTGCCAGCAGCAACCGGGACACTGCGGGGGGGGCCCAGTACTTC
J: TRBJ1-5; V: TRBV7-8; D: -; CDR3: CASSLARAGQPQHF; DNA: TGTGCCAGCAGCTTAGCGAGAGCAGGGCAGCCCCAGCATTTT
J: TRBJ2-1; V: TRBV18; D: -; CDR3: CASSPTPSEREQFF; DNA: TGTGCCAGCTCACCCACCCCAAGCGAGAGGGAGCAGTTCTTC
J: TRBJ2-7; V: TRBV5-1; D: TRBD2; CDR3: CASSAGTSGSYEQYF; DNA: TGCGCCAGCAGCGCCGGGACTAGCGGTTCCTACGAGCAGTACTTC
J: TRBJ2-1; V: TRBV9; D: TRBD2; CDR3: CASGGGLALDEQFF; DNA: TGTGCCAGCGGGGGGGGACTAGCGCTGGATGAGCAGTTCTTC